Shown below are 13 T cell receptor beta chains from a single sample sequenced in a study of siplizumab effects on memory and regulatory T cells. Profiling relied on immunoSEQ multiplex PCR, and the TCRdb table lists in-frame clones only, not all of them. The sample has fewer than 70,000 clones, over 70% seen once; the top ten hold 1.5% to 2%. The sequenced material came from Tregs sorted from blood. These receptors came from a human donor in good health.

The gene calls are TRBV30 and TRBJ2-7; the match to TRBD2 covers 8 bases. The CDR3 runs 14 residues. Trimming took 2 bases from V and 2 from J; bases not matched to a gene: 5. Germline assignment: CDR1 GTSNPN and CDR2 SVGIG (reference sequence). Written as DNA, the CDR3 is TGTGCCTGGAGTCAGCGGGGGAGAGCCTACGAGCAGTACTTC. Amino acids: CAWSQRGRAYEQYF.

The chain links TRBV20-1 to TRBJ2-1; D uncertain. The CDR3 is 11 residues long. Germline CDR1 reads DFQATT; CDR2 reads SNEGSKA (reference sequence). Trimming left V 3 bases short and J 3 bases short, with 3 bases between. For the CDR3, the DNA is TGCAGTGCTAGCAGCTACAATGAGCAGTTCTTC. Amino acids: CSASSYNEQFF.

The rearrangement uses TRBV25-1 and TRBJ1-1; D is possibly TRBD1 (5 bases). This CDR3 spans 14 amino acids. Germline assignment: CDR1 MGHDK and CDR2 SYGVNS. V was cut by 7 bases and J by 1 base, with 13 bases left in between. CDR3 sequence (DNA): TGTGCCAGCAAGGGGAGTATAACGAACACTGAAGCTTTCTTT. This sequence encodes CASKGSITNTEAFF.

This clone occurred once. This chain links TRBV18 with TRBJ2-4, with D possibly TRBD1 on 5 matching bases. The CDR3 length is 14 residues. V was pared by 3 bases and J by 9 bases, with 15 bases between. From germline, CDR1 is KGHSH and CDR2 LQKENI. CDR3 protein: CASSPLQAQGIQYF. The DNA for the CDR3 is TGTGCCAGCTCACCTCTCCAAGCGCAGGGCATTCAGTACTTC.

V and J are TRBV5-1 and TRBJ2-5; 11 nucleotides align to TRBD2. Germline loops: CDR1 SGHRS, CDR2 YFSETQ. This CDR3 has 14 amino acids. Trimming took 4 bases from V and 3 from J; bases not matched to a gene: 2. The CDR3 region has the DNA TGCGCCAGCAGCCCGACTAGCGGGAAAGAGACCCAGTACTTC. Amino acids: CASSPTSGKETQYF.

This clone was detected only once. This chain connects TRBV10-3 to TRBJ2-3; TRBD2 aligns across 9 bases. Germline V gene sequence: CDR1 ENHRY, CDR2 SYGVKD. Trimming cost V 3 bases and J 1 base; bases outside gene matches: 5. CDR3 length equals 16 residues. CDR3 DNA sequence: TGTGCCATCAGTGACCTTAGCGGGAGAGGCACAGATACGCAGTATTTT. Its protein is CAISDLSGRGTDTQYF.

The chain links TRBV19 to TRBJ2-6; perhaps TRBD1 as D (6 bases). V was clipped by 9 bases and J by 3 bases, with 12 bases between them. The germline gives CDR1 LNHDA, CDR2 SQIVND (reference sequence). This CDR3 contains 14 residues. The CDR3 DNA is TGTGCCAGCCTAAAGGGGGTTGGGGCCAACGTCCTGACTTTC. It codes for CASLKGVGANVLTF.

This clone is judged medium-sized. The genes are TRBV7-9 and TRBJ2-7, with unresolved D. CDR3 length: 12 residues. The V and J ends lost 1 base and 3 bases respectively, with 4 bases between them. Germline lookup yields CDR1 SEHNR and CDR2 FQNEAQ (reference sequence). As DNA, the CDR3 is TGTGCCAGCAGCTTAGTGTTCTACGAGCAGTACTTC. Translation: CASSLVFYEQYF.

This chain links TRBV7-2 with TRBJ2-5; D is unresolved. CDR3 size: 15 residues. Germline V gives CDR1 SGHTA, CDR2 FQGNSA. Trimming removed 1 base from V and 0 bases from J, with 9 bases in between. CDR3 region: CASSLVAADQETQYF. The CDR3 DNA reads TGTGCCAGCAGCTTAGTAGCCGCAGACCAAGAGACCCAGTACTTC.

The chain uses TRBV5-1 and TRBJ2-2; D gene ambiguous. The length of the CDR3 is 15 residues. With 1 base removed from V and 5 bases from J, the gap between germline ends came to 12 bases. Germline loops: CDR1 SGHRS, CDR2 YFSETQ. Here the CDR3 DNA reads TGCGCCAGCAGCTTGAACACCCTGGAAACCGGGGAGCTGTTTTTT. This gives the protein CASSLNTLETGELFF.

The chain links TRBV19 to TRBJ2-2; D call uncertain. Trimming took off 7 bases at V and 3 bases at J, with 21 bases between the two ends. Per germline, CDR1 LNHDA and CDR2 SQIVND (reference sequence). The CDR3 is 17 amino acids. The CDR3 region is CASTLRTPGPYTGELFF. CDR3 DNA sequence: TGTGCCAGTACCCTTAGGACCCCCGGGCCTTACACCGGGGAGCTGTTTTTT.

The V call is TRBV19, the J call TRBJ2-5; D may correspond to TRBD1 or TRBD2 (5 bases each). The CDR3 sequence is 15 residues long. V lost 4 bases, J lost 6 bases, and 18 bases lay in between. Germline V gene sequence: CDR1 LNHDA, CDR2 SQIVND (reference sequence). The CDR3 is CASSKAGRVGKTQYF. As DNA, the CDR3 is TGTGCCAGTAGTAAGGCTGGCAGGGTCGGGAAGACCCAGTACTTC. Complete variable domain (other parts from reference TRBV19 and TRBJ2-5): DGGITQSPKYLFRKEGQNVTLSCEQNLNHDAMYWYRQDPGQGLRLIYYSQIVNDFQKGDIAEGYSVSREKKESFPLTVTSAQKNPTAFYLCASSKAGRVGKTQYFGPGTRLLVL.

This chain connects TRBV6-5 to TRBJ2-7, with TRBD2 matching over 12 bases. Trimming cost V 5 bases and J 4 bases; bases outside gene matches: 6. This CDR3 contains 15 residues. Germline assignment: CDR1 MNHEY and CDR2 SVGAGI. In DNA form, the CDR3 reads TGTGCCAGCAGTCTGACTAGCGGGAGCCGTTACGAGCAGTACTTC. Translated: CASSLTSGSRYEQYF.